This T cell receptor (beta chain) derives from a study of blood T cell repertoires in COVID-19. Study summary: Specimens from acute and convalescent COVID-19 originated in the United States, Italy and Spain.

This clone was seen only a few times. Assay used: immunoSEQ multiplex PCR; TCRdb lists only in-frame clones, some missing. The top ten hold approximately 2% of the sample, which has about 260,000 clones, 86% seen once. The receptor comes from a man aged 30 to 45 with active or convalescent COVID-19. Sequencing input: peripheral blood.

CDR3 sequence: CAISDAGRYTEAFF. In DNA, the CDR3 is TGTGCCATCAGTGATGCAGGGCGTTACACTGAAGCTTTCTTT. The rearrangement links TRBV10-3 to TRBJ1-1, with D possibly TRBD1 on 5 matching bases. Germline V gives CDR1 ENHRY, CDR2 SYGVKD. The CDR3 has 14 residues. With 3 bases removed from V and 3 bases from J, the gap between germline ends came to 11 bases.